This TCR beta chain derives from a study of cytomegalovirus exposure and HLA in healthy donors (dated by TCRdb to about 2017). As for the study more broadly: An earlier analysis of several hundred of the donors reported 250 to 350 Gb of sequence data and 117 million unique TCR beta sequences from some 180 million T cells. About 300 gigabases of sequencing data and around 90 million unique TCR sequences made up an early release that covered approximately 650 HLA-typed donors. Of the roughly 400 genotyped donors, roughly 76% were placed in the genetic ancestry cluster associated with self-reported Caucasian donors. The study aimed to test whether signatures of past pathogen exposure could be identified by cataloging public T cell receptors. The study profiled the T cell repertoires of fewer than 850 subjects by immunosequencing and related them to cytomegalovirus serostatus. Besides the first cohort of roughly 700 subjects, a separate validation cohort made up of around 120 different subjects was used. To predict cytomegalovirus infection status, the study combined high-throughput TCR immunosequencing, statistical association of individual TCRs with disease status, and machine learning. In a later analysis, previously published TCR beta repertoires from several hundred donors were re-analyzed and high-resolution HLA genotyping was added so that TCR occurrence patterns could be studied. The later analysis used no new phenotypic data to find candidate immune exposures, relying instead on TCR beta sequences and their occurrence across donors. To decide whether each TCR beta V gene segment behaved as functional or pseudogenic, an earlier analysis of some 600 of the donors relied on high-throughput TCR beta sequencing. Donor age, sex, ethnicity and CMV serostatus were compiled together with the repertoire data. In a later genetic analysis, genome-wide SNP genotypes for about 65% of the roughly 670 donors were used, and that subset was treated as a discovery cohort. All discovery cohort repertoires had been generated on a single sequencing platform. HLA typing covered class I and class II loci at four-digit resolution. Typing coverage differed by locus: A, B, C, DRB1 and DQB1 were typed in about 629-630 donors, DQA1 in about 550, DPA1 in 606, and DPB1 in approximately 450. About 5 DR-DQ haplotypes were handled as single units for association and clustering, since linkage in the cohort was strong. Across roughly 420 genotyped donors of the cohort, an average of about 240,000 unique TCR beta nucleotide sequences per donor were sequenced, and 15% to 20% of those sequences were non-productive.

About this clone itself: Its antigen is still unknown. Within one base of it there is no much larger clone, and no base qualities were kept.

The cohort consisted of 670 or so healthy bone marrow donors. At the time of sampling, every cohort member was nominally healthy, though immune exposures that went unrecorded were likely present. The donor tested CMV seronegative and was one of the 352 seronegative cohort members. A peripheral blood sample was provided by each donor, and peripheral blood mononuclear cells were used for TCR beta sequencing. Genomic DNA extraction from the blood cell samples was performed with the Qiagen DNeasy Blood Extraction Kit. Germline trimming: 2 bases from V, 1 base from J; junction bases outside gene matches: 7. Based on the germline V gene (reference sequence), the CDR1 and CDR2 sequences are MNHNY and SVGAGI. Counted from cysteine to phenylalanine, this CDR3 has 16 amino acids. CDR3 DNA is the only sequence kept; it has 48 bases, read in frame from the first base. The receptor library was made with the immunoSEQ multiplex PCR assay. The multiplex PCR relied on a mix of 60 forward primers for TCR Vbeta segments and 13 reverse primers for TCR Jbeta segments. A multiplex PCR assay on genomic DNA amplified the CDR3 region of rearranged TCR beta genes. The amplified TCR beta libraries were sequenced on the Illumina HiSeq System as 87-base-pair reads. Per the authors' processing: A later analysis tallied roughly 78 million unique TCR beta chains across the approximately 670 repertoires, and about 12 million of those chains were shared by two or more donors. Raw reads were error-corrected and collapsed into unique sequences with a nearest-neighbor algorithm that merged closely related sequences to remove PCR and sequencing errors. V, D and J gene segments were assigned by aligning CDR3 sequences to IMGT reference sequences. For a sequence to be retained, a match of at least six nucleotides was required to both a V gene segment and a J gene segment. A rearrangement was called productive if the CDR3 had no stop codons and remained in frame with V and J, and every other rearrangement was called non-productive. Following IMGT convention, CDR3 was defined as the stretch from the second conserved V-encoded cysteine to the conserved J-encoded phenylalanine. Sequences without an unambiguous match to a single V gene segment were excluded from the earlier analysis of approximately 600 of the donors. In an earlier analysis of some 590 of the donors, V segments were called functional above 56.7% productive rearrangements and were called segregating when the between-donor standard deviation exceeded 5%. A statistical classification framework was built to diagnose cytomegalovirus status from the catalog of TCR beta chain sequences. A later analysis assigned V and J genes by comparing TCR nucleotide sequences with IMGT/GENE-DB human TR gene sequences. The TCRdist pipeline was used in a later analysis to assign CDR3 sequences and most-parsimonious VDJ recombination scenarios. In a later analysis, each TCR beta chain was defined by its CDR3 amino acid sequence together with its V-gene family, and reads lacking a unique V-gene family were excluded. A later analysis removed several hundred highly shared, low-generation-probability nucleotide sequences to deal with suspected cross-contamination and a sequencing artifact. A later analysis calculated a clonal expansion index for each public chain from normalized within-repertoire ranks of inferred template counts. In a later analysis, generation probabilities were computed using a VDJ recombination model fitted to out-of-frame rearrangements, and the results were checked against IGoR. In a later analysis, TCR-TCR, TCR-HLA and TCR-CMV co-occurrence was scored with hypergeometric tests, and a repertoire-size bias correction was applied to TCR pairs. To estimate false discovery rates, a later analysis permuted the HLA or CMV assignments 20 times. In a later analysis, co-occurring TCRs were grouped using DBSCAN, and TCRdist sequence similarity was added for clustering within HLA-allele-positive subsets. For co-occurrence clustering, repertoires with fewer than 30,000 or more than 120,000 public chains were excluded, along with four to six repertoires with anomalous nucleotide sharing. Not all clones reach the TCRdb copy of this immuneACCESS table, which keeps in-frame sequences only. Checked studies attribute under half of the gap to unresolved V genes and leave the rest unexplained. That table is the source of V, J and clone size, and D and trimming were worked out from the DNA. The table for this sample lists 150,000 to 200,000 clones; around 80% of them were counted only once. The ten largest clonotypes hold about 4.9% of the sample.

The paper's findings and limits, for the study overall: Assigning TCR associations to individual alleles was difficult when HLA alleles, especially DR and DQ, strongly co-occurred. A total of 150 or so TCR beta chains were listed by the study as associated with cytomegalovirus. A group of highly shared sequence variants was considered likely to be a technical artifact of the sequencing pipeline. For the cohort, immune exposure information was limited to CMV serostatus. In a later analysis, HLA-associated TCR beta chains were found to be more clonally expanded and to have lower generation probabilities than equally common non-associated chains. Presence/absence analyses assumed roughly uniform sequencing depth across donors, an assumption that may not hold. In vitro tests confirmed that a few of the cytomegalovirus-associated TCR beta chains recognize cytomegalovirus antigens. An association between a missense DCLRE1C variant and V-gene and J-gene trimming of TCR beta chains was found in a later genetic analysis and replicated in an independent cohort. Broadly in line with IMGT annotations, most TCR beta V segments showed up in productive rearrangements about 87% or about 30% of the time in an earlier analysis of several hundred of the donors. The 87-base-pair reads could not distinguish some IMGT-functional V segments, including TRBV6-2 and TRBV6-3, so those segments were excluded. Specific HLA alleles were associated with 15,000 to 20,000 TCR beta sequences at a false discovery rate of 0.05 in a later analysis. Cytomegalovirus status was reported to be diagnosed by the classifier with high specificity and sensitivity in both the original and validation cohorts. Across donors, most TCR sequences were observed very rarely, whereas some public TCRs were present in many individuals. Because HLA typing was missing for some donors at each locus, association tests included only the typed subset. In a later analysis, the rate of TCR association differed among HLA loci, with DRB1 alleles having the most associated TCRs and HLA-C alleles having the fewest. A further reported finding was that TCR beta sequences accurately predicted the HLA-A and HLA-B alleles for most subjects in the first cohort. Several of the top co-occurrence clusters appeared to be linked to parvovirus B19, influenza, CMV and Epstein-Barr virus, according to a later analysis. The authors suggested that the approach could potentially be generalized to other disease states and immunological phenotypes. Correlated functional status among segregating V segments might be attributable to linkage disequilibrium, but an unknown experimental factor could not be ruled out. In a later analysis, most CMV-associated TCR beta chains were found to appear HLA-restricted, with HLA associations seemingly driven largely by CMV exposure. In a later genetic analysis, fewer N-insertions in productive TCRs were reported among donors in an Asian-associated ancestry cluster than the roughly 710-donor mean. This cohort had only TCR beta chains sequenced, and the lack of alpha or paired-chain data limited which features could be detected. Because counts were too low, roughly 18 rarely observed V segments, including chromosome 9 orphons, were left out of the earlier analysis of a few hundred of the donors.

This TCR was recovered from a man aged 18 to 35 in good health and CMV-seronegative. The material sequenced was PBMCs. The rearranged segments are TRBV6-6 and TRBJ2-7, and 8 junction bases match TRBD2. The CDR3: CASSYGASGPSYEQYF. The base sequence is TGTGCCAGCAGTTACGGGGCTAGCGGGCCGTCCTACGAGCAGTACTTC.